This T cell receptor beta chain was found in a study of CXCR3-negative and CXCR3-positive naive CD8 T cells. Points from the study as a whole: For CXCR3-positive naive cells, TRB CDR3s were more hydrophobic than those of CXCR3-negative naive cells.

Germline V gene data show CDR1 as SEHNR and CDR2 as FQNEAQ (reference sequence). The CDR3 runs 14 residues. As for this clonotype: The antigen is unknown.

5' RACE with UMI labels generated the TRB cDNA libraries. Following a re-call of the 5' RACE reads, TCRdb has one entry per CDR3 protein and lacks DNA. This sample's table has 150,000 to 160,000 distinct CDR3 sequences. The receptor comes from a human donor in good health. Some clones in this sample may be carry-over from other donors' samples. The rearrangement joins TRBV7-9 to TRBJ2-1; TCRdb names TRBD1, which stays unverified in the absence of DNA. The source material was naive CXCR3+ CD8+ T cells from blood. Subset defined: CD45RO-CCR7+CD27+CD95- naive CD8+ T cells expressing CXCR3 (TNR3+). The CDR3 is CASTDSGVHNEQFF.